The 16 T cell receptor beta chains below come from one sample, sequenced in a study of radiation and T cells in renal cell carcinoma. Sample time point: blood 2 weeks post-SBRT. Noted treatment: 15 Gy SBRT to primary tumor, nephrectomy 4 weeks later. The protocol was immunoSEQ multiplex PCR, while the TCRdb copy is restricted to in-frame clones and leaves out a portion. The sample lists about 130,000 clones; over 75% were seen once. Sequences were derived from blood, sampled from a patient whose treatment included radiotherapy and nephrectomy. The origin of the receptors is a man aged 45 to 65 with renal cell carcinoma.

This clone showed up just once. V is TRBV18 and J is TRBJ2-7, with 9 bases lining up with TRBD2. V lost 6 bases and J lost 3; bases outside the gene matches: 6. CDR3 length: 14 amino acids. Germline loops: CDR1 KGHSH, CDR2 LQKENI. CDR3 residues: CASSRTSESYEQYF. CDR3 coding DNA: TGTGCCAGCTCCCGGACTAGCGAGAGCTACGAGCAGTACTTC.

In DNA, the CDR3 is TGTGCCAGCAGCTTAAGTAGGGGTCAGCCCCAGCATTTT. It translates to CASSLSRGQPQHF. This chain connects TRBV7-6 to TRBJ1-5; D is possibly TRBD1 (5 bases). This CDR3 has 13 amino acids. The V gene lost 2 bases and the J gene lost 6 bases, with 8 bases spanning the gap. Germline V lookup: CDR1 SGHVS, CDR2 FNYEAQ.

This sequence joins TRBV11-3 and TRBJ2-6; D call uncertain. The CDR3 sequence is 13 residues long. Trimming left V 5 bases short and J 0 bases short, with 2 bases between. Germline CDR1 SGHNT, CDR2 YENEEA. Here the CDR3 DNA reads TGTGCCAGCAGCGTCTCTGGGGCCAACGTCCTGACTTTC. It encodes CASSVSGANVLTF. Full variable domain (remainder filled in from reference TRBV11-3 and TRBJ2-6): EAGVVQSPRYKIIEKKQPVAFWCNPISGHNTLYWYLQNLGQGPELLIRYENEEAVDDSQLPKDRFSAERLKGVDSTLKIQPAELGDSAVYLCASSVSGANVLTFGAGSRLTVL.

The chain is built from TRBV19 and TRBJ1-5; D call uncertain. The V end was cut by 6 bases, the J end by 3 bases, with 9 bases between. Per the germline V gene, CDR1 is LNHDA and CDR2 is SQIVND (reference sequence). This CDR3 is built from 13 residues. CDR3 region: CASRNSYNQPQHF. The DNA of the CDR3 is TGTGCCAGTAGAAACAGTTACAATCAGCCCCAGCATTTT. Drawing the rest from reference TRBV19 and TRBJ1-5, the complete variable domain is DGGITQSPKYLFRKEGQNVTLSCEQNLNHDAMYWYRQDPGQGLRLIYYSQIVNDFQKGDIAEGYSVSREKKESFPLTVTSAQKNPTAFYLCASRNSYNQPQHFGDGTRLSIL.

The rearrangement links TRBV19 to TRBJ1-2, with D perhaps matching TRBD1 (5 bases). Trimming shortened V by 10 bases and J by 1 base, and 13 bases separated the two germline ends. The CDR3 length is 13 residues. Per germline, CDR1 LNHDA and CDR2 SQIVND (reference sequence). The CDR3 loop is CATRQTINYGYTF. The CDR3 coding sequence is TGTGCCACACGACAGACTATTAACTATGGCTACACCTTC.

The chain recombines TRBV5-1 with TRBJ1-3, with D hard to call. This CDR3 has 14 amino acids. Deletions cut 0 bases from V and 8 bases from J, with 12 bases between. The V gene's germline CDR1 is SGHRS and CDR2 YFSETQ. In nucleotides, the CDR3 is TGCGCCAGCAGCTTGGCGGCCGGTTCGGACACCATATATTTT. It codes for CASSLAAGSDTIYF.

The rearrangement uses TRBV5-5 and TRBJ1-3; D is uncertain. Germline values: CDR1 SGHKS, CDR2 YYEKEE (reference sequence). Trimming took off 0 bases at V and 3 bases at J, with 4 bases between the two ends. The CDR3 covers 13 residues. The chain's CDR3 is CASSLALGNTIYF. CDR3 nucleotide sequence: TGTGCCAGCAGCTTGGCCCTTGGAAACACCATATATTTT.

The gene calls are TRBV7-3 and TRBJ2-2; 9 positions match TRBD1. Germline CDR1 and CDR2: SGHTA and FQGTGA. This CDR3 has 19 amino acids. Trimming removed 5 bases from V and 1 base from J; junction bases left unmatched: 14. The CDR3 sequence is CASSPVPRTGGGNTGELFF. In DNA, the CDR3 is TGTGCCAGCAGCCCGGTACCCAGAACAGGGGGCGGGAACACCGGGGAGCTGTTTTTT. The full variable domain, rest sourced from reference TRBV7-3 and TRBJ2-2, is GAGVSQTPSNKVTEKGKYVELRCDPISGHTALYWYRQSLGQGPEFLIYFQGTGAADDSGLPNDRFFAVRPEGSVSTLKIQRTERGDSAVYLCASSPVPRTGGGNTGELFFGEGSRLTVL.

CDR3 sequence reads: CAMRGGEGYEQYF. In DNA form, the CDR3 reads TGTGCCATGAGAGGCGGGGAGGGGTACGAGCAGTACTTC. The chain links TRBV10-3 to TRBJ2-7, with 7 nucleotides matching TRBD2. Germline CDR1 is ENHRY and CDR2 is SYGVKD. This CDR3 is built from 13 residues. The V segment lost 9 bases and the J segment 4 bases; nucleotides outside the gene matches: 9.

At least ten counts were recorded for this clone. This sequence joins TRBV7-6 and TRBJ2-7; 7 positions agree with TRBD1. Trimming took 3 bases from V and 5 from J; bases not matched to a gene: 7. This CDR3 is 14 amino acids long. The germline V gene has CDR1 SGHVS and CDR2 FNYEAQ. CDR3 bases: TGTGCCAGCAGCTTGAGGGACAGTGGGGACGAGCAGTACTTC. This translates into CASSLRDSGDEQYF.

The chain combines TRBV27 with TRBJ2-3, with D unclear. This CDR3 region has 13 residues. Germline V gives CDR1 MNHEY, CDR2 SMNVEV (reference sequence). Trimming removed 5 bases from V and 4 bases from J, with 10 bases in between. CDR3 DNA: TGTGCCAGCAGTCGACAATCCCCAGATACGCAGTATTTT. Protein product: CASSRQSPDTQYF.

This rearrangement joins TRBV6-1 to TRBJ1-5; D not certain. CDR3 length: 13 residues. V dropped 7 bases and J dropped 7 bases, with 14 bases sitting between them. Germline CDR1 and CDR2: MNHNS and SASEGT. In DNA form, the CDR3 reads TGTGCCAGCACCGGGATAATATGGCAGCCCCAGCATTTT. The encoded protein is CASTGIIWQPQHF.

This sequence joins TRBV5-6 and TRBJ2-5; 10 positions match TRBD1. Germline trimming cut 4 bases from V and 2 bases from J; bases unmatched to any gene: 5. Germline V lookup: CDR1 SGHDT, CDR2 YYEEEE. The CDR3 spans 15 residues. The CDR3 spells CASSVGTGVQETQYF. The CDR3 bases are TGTGCCAGCAGCGTGGGGACAGGGGTTCAAGAGACCCAGTACTTC.

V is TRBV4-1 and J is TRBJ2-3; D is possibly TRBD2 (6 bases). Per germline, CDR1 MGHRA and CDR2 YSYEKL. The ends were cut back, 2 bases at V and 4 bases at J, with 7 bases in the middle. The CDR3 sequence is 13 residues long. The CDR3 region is CASSQPSADTQYF. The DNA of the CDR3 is TGCGCCAGCAGCCAACCTAGCGCAGATACGCAGTATTTT.

In DNA form, the CDR3 reads TGTGCCAGCAGCTTGAAGGGACGGAGGAATGAAAAACTGTTTTTT. As protein: CASSLKGRRNEKLFF. J is TRBJ1-4 and V is TRBV9; the D gene is possibly TRBD1 (5 bases). The CDR3 is 15 residues long. V was pared by 4 bases and J by 5 bases, with 15 bases between. CDR1 and CDR2 from the germline V gene are SGDLS and YYNGEE. The whole variable domain, remainder taken from reference TRBV9 and TRBJ1-4, is DSGVTQTPKHLITATGQRVTLRCSPRSGDLSVYWYQQSLDQGLQFLIQYYNGEERAKGNILERFSAQQFPDLHSELNLSSLELGDSALYFCASSLKGRRNEKLFFGSGTQLSVL.

This CDR3 is CASSTKIAGTSELDDTQYF. The CDR3 DNA follows: TGTGCCAGTAGTACAAAAATCGCCGGGACTAGCGAGTTAGACGATACGCAGTATTTT. This chain links TRBV19 with TRBJ2-3, with 10 bases fitting TRBD2. Germline V gene data show CDR1 as LNHDA and CDR2 as SQIVND (reference sequence). V lost 4 bases to trimming and J lost 6 bases; unmatched junction nucleotides: 19. There are 19 residues in the CDR3.